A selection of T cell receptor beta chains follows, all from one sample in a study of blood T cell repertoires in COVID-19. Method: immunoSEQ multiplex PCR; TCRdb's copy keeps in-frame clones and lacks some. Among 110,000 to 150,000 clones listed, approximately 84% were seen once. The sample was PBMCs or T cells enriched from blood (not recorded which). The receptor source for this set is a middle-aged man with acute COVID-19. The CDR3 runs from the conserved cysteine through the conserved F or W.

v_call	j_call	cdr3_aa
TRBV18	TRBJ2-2	CASSPTGGDTGELFF
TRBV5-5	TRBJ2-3	CASSPGGGNTDTQYF
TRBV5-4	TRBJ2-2	CASSLVSGVVNTGELFF
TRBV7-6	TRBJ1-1	CASSLVRRTGRSTEAFF
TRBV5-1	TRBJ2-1	CASSSIRMGSEQFF
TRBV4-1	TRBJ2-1	CASSQVPGSPVDNEQFF
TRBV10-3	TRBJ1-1	CAIRSGDRGHTEAFF
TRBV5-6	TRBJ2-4	CASSFSGTEDIQYF
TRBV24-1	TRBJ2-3	CATSDLRDASRTQYF
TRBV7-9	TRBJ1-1	CASSLSTGEAFF
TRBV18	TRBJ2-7	CASSPSTSGIGVSYEQYF
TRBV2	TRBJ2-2	CASSETGGTGELFF
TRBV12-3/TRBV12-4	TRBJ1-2	CASSRTAYGYTF